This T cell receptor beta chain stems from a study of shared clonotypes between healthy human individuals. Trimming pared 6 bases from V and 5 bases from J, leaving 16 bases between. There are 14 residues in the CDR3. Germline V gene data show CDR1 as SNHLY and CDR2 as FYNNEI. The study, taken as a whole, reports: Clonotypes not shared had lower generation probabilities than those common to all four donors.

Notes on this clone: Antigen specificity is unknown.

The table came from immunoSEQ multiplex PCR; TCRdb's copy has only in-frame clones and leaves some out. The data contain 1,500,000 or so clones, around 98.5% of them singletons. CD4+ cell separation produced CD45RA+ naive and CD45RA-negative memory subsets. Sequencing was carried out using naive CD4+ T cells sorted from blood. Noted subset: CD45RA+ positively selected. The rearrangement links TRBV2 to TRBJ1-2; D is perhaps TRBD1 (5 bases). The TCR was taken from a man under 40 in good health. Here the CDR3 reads CASRGTRTNYGYTF. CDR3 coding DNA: TGTGCCAGCAGGGGGACCCGGACGAATTATGGCTACACCTTC. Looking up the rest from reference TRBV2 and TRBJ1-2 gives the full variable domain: EPEVTQTPSHQVTQMGQEVILRCVPISNHLYFYWYRQILGQKVEFLVSFYNNEISEKSEIFDDQFSVERPDGSNFTLKIRSTKLEDSAMYFCASRGTRTNYGYTFGSGTRLTVV.